This is a list of T cell receptor beta chains from one sample in a study of blood T cells in healthy people across ages. Each CDR3 protein gets one entry after TCRdb re-called the 5' RACE reads with MiXCR. Here the sample spans about 720,000 distinct CDR3 sequences, approximately 25% being singletons. These same data were also listed under a study on T cells of mothers and their children.

The sample was blood. These receptors all stem from a boy younger than 18 in good health. The CDR3 runs from the conserved cysteine through the conserved F or W. The order of the fields is V gene, CDR3 length, clone size, D gene, J gene, CDR3 protein, CDR3 DNA. A D gene is named only where the DNA matches it firmly. Some rows have no size entry. The others give once, few or many, or a class for an expanded clone.

TRBV5-1	18	-	-	TRBJ1-4	CASSSGRGGVATNEKLFF	TGCGCCAGCAGCTCCGGTCGCGGAGGGGTAGCCACTAATGAAAAACTGTTTTTT
TRBV12-3/TRBV12-4	15	few	-	TRBJ2-7	CTSSFGAASSYEQYF	TGTACCAGCAGCTTCGGTGCAGCTTCCTCCTACGAGCAGTACTTC
TRBV29-1	13	-	TRBD2	TRBJ2-7	CSVRGLAGHEQYF	TGCAGCGTTCGGGGACTAGCGGGCCACGAGCAGTACTTC
TRBV7-9	15	few	-	TRBJ2-2	CASSPRQDMTGELFF	TGTGCCAGCAGCCCCAGACAGGACATGACCGGGGAGCTGTTTTTT
TRBV20-1	13	many	-	TRBJ2-7	CSASSQNSYEQYF	TGCAGTGCTAGTAGTCAGAACTCCTACGAGCAGTACTTC
TRBV29-1	15	-	-	TRBJ2-5	CSVEGGAMYQETQYF	TGCAGCGTTGAAGGGGGGGCCATGTACCAAGAGACCCAGTACTTC
TRBV5-1	15	-	-	TRBJ2-7	CASSLEPGRVGEQYF	TGCGCCAGCAGCTTGGAACCAGGGAGAGTCGGGGAGCAGTACTTC
TRBV29-1	13	-	TRBD1	TRBJ2-7	CSVEARQGYEQYF	TGCAGCGTTGAAGCCAGACAGGGCTACGAGCAGTACTTC
TRBV27	18	-	-	TRBJ1-6	CASTNPRSGRARDSPLHF	TGTGCCAGCACCAACCCTCGCTCGGGCAGGGCTCGGGATTCACCCCTCCACTTT
TRBV19	13	-	-	TRBJ2-1	CASSIEAGDEQFF	TGTGCCAGTAGTATAGAAGCCGGGGATGAGCAGTTCTTC
TRBV6-6	15	-	TRBD2	TRBJ2-7	CAKQSSGDSSYEQYF	TGTGCTAAGCAGTCTAGCGGGGACAGCTCCTACGAGCAGTACTTC
TRBV28	13	-	TRBD2	TRBJ2-1	CASSPGGRDEQFF	TGTGCCAGCAGCCCTGGGGGGAGGGATGAGCAGTTCTTC
TRBV6-2/TRBV6-3	14	-	-	TRBJ1-2	CASRDPGADDGYTF	TGTGCCAGCAGGGACCCCGGGGCGGACGATGGCTACACCTTC
TRBV18	15	-	TRBD1	TRBJ1-6	CASSAAGGVNSPLHF	TGTGCCAGCTCAGCCGCAGGGGGCGTGAATTCACCCCTCCACTTT
TRBV20-1	13	many	-	TRBJ1-2	CSAPEGINYGYTF	TGCAGTGCCCCAGAGGGGATTAACTATGGCTACACCTTC
TRBV19	13	-	TRBD1	TRBJ1-1	CASMEGASTEAFF	TGTGCCAGTATGGAGGGGGCGAGCACTGAAGCTTTCTTT
TRBV7-9	15	-	TRBD1	TRBJ2-1	CASRYGTGAYNEQFF	TGTGCCAGCAGATACGGGACAGGCGCCTACAATGAGCAGTTCTTC
TRBV4-1	18	-	-	TRBJ2-4	CASSQGGYAAQNSNIQYF	TGCGCCAGCAGCCAAGGGGGCTACGCAGCGCAGAACTCCAACATTCAGTACTTC
TRBV5-1	15	-	TRBD1	TRBJ1-3	CASSLGQGNGNTIYF	TGCGCCAGCAGCTTGGGACAGGGCAATGGAAACACCATATATTTT
TRBV2	14	-	-	TRBJ1-6	CASGIFTDYSPLHF	TGTGCCAGCGGTATTTTCACGGATTATTCACCCCTCCACTTT
TRBV5-4	17	-	TRBD1	TRBJ2-1	CASSSGRTGGFENEQFF	TGTGCCAGCAGCTCGGGGAGAACAGGGGGCTTTGAGAATGAGCAGTTCTTC
TRBV7-6	16	-	TRBD1	TRBJ2-7	CASSFLLYGQGDEQYF	TGTGCCAGCAGCTTTCTTCTTTACGGGCAGGGGGACGAGCAGTACTTC
TRBV6-6	15	few	TRBD1	TRBJ2-4	CASSYPGTGQNIQYF	TGTGCCAGCAGTTACCCAGGGACAGGTCAAAACATTCAGTACTTC
TRBV29-1	15	-	-	TRBJ2-1	CSVEGVAVSYNEQFF	TGCAGCGTTGAAGGTGTAGCGGTATCCTACAATGAGCAGTTCTTC
TRBV6-6	14	few	TRBD1	TRBJ2-5	CASSQYGQGVKQYF	TGTGCCAGCAGTCAATACGGACAGGGTGTCAAGCAGTACTTC
TRBV3-1	15	-	TRBD2	TRBJ2-7	CASSQKTSGIDGQYF	TGTGCCAGCAGCCAAAAGACTAGCGGGATTGACGGGCAGTACTTC
TRBV4-3	17	-	TRBD2	TRBJ2-1	CASSQGTSGSSYNEQFF	TGCGCCAGCAGCCAGGGAACTAGCGGGAGCTCCTACAATGAGCAGTTCTTC
TRBV29-1	22	-	-	TRBJ2-7	CSVLGWDRDRVSREASSYEQYF	TGCAGCGTTTTAGGGTGGGACCGGGACAGGGTTTCGCGGGAGGCGTCCTCCTACGAGCAGTACTTC
TRBV6-1	17	few	TRBD2	TRBJ2-2	CASSTGLAGVRTGELFF	TGTGCCAGCAGTACGGGACTAGCGGGAGTTCGCACCGGGGAGCTGTTTTTT
TRBV2	14	-	TRBD1	TRBJ1-4	CASSMTGANEKLFF	TGTGCCAGCAGTATGACAGGGGCTAATGAAAAACTGTTTTTT
TRBV4-2	17	many	TRBD1	TRBJ2-2	CASTKWGTGDNTGELFF	TGTGCCAGCACCAAATGGGGGACAGGGGACAACACCGGGGAGCTGTTTTTT
TRBV5-5	13	-	-	TRBJ1-4	CASSLVIAEKLFF	TGTGCCAGCAGCTTGGTTATTGCTGAAAAACTGTTTTTT
TRBV4-1	13	-	-	TRBJ1-2	CASSQITNYGYTF	TGCGCCAGCAGCCAGATTACTAACTATGGCTACACCTTC
TRBV20-1	12	-	-	TRBJ2-5	CSATRDTRTQYF	TGCAGTGCTACACGGGACACCCGGACCCAGTACTTC
TRBV2	14	-	TRBD1	TRBJ2-7	CASLPGGKTYEQYF	TGTGCCAGCCTTCCAGGGGGTAAAACCTACGAGCAGTACTTC
TRBV20-1	13	-	TRBD1	TRBJ1-6	CASGGTGNSPLHF	TGCGCCAGCGGGGGGACAGGGAACTCACCCCTCCACTTT
TRBV28	14	-	-	TRBJ2-3	CASSSLDSTDTQYF	TGTGCCAGCAGTTCGCTGGACAGCACAGATACGCAGTATTTT
TRBV28	17	-	-	TRBJ2-7	CASSPPIVSDFSYEQYF	TGTGCCAGCAGTCCACCTATTGTCTCCGATTTCTCCTACGAGCAGTACTTC
TRBV29-1	15	-	TRBD1	TRBJ2-7	CSVGSPGTVLYEQYF	TGCAGCGTTGGTAGTCCCGGGACAGTGCTCTACGAGCAGTACTTC
TRBV14	15	few	-	TRBJ1-2	CASSHRAQGWDGYTF	TGTGCCAGCAGCCACCGGGCTCAGGGATGGGATGGCTACACCTTC